This TCR beta chain was profiled in a study of response to subunit inactivated influenza vaccine. TCRdb passed the RT-PCR reads through MiXCR, listing each CDR3 protein once. Of more than 450,000 distinct CDR3 sequences listed, 11% are singletons. This clonotype was seen more than once but under ten times. CDR1 and CDR2 (germline): DFQATT, SNEGSKA (reference sequence). Trimming left V 3 bases short and J 2 bases short, with 17 bases between. CDR3 size: 15 residues. The sample also formed part of further work on T cells expressing NK-cell markers. From that paper: UMIs were included in TCR beta cDNA generated by 5'RACE template switching.

The chain uses TRBV20-1 and TRBJ2-7; D is unclear. The clonotype originates from a man over 45 who received an inactivated influenza vaccine. Sequenced here: PBMCs from blood, sampled on the day of vaccination. The CDR3 DNA reads as TGCAGTGCTAGCGGTTATGGGCAGCTGCCCTACGAGCAGTACTTC. As protein: CSASGYGQLPYEQYF.